Listed here is a single T cell receptor beta chain. As yet, its antigen is unknown. The length of the CDR3 is 14 residues. Germline V CDR1 and CDR2: SGHAT, FQNNGV. This record belongs to a study of T cells expressing NK-cell markers. Study as a whole: The authors derived TCR beta repertoires from sorted CD3+CD56+NKG2C+, CD3+CD56+NKG2C- and CD3+CD56-NKG2C+ T cells.

Findings and limits, study-wide: Dominant NKG2C+ clonotypes made up about 1.0-8% of CD8+ T cells in six donors.

In generating TCR beta cDNA, 5'RACE template switching with UMIs was used. From the 5' RACE reads, TCRdb lists one entry per CDR3 protein and no DNA. This sample contains around 550,000 distinct CDR3 sequences. The V gene is TRBV11-2, the J gene TRBJ2-2. The clonotype comes from a man aged 18 to 30 in good health. Sequences were obtained from blood T cells: a sorted CD56 or NKG2C T cell subset, CD4+ or CD8+ T cells, or bulk PBMC T cells (not recorded which). The CDR3 here is CATELWANTGELFF. Complete variable domain (other parts from reference TRBV11-2 and TRBJ2-2): EAGVAQSPRYKIIEKRQSVAFWCNPISGHATLYWYQQILGQGPKLLIQFQNNGVVDDSQLPKDRFSAERLKGVDSTLKIQPAKLEDSAVYLCATELWANTGELFFGEGSRLTVL.